The T cell receptor (beta chain) under discussion was sequenced for a study of cytomegalovirus exposure and HLA in healthy donors. Per germline, CDR1 SGHTA and CDR2 FQGNSA. The CDR3 has 15 amino acids. V lost 2 bases and J 2 bases, leaving 13 bases between the germline ends. Researchers ran the PCR with 60 Vbeta and 13 Jbeta primers. Assay used: immunoSEQ multiplex PCR; TCRdb lists only in-frame clones, some missing. The sample contains fewer than 200,000 clones, around 73% of which appear only once. This sequence was found in a woman aged 18-30 years in good health and CMV-seropositive. V is TRBV7-2 and J is TRBJ2-7, with D tentatively TRBD2 (6 bases). Sequenced input: PBMCs. The CDR3 nucleotides are TGTGCCAGCAGCTTATTGGCAGGGAGGACCTACGAGCAGTACTTC. Its protein product is CASSLLAGRTYEQYF.